What follows are 2 T cell receptor beta chains derived from one specimen sequenced in a study of shared clonotypes between healthy human individuals (dated by TCRdb to between 2020 and 2021). The library was built by means of the immunoSEQ multiplex PCR assay. This is the immuneACCESS table as TCRdb keeps it, with only in-frame sequences that have V and J called. A part of the clones is gone; compared with another copy, unresolved V genes explain less than half, and the rest is unexplained. A total of under 550,000 clones appear in this sample, 90% to 96% of them only once. Together, the top ten hold roughly 0.06% of the sample. The sample was naive CD4+ T cells sorted from blood. This specimen's cell subset or site label, interpreted: CD45RA+ positively selected. Source of these receptors: a woman under 40 in good health.

V gene TRBV30 combines with J gene TRBJ1-1; D is unresolved. Trimming removed 3 bases at V and 0 bases at J, with 2 bases between. Germline V CDR1 and CDR2: GTSNPN, SVGIG (reference sequence). This CDR3 region has 11 residues. The CDR3 loop reads CAWRVNTEAFF. The CDR3 DNA reads TGTGCCTGGAGGGTGAACACTGAAGCTTTCTTT. Complete variable domain (other parts from reference TRBV30 and TRBJ1-1): SQTIHQWPATLVQPVGSPLSLECTVEGTSNPNLYWYRQAAGRGLQLLFYSVGIGQISSEVPQNLSASRPQDRQFILSSKKLLLSDSGFYLCAWRVNTEAFFGQGTRLTVV.

The chain is built from TRBV27 and TRBJ2-7; no definite D call. In germline, CDR1 is MNHEY, CDR2 SMNVEV (reference sequence). The CDR3 contains 15 residues. Trimming shortened V by 5 bases and J by 3 bases, and 17 bases separated the two germline ends. This chain's CDR3 is CASSLKRRPDYEQYF. CDR3 in DNA: TGTGCCAGCAGTCTAAAACGCAGGCCAGACTACGAGCAGTACTTC.